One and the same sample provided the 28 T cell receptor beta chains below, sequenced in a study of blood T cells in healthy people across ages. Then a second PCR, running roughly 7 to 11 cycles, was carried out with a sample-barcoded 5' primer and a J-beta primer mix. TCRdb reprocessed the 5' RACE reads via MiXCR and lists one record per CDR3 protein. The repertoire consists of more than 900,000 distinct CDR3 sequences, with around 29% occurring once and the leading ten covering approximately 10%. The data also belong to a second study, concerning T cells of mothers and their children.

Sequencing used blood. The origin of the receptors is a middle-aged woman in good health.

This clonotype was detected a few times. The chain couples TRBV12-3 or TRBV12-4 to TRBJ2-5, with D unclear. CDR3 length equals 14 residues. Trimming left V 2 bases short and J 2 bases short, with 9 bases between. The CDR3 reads CASSLLGFQETQYF. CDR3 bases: TGTGCCAGCAGTTTATTGGGTTTTCAAGAGACCCAGTACTTC.

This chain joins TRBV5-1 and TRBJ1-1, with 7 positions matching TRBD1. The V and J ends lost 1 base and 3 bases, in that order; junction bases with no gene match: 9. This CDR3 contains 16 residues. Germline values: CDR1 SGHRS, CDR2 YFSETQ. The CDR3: CASSLTGDQYDTEAFF. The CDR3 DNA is TGCGCCAGCAGCTTGACAGGGGATCAGTACGACACTGAAGCTTTCTTT.

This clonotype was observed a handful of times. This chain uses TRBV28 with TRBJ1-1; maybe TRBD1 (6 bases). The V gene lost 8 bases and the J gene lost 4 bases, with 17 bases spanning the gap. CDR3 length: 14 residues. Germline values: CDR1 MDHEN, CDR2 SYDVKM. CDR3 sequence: CASLTGGLSTEAFF. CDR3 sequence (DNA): TGTGCCAGCTTGACGGGGGGCTTGAGCACTGAAGCTTTCTTT.

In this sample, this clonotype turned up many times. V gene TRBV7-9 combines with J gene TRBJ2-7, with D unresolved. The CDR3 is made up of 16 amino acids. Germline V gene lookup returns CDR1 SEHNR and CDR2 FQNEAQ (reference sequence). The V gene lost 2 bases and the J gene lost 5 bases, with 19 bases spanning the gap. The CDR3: CASSLYEVLKVHEQYF. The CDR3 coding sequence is TGTGCCAGCAGCTTATACGAGGTACTAAAGGTCCACGAGCAGTACTTC.

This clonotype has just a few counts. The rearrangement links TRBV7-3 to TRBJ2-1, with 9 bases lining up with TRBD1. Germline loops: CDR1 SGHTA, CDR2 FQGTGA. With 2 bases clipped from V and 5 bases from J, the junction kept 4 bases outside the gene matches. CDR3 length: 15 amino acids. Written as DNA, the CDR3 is TGTGCCAGCAGCTTAGCCGGGACAGGGAACAATGAGCAGTTCTTC. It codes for CASSLAGTGNNEQFF. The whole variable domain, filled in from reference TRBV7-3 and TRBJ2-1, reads GAGVSQTPSNKVTEKGKYVELRCDPISGHTALYWYRQSLGQGPEFLIYFQGTGAADDSGLPNDRFFAVRPEGSVSTLKIQRTERGDSAVYLCASSLAGTGNNEQFFGPGTRLTVL.

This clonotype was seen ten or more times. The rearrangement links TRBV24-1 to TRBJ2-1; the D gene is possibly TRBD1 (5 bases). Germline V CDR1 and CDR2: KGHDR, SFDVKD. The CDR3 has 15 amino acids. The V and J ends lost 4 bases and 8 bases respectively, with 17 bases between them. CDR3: CATSDLKGSLDEQFF. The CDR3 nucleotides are TGTGCCACCAGTGACCTGAAGGGGTCATTGGATGAGCAGTTCTTC.

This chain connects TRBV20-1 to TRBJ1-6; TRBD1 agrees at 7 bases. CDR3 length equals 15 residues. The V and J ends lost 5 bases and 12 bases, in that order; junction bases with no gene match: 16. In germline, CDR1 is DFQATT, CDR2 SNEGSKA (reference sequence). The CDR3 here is CSAQPGLETGQPLHF. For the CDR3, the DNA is TGCAGTGCTCAACCAGGACTAGAGACAGGGCAACCCCTCCACTTT.

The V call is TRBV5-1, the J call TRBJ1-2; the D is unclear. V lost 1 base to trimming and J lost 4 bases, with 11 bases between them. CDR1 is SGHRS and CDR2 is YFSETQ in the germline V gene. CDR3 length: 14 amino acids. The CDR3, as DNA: TGCGCCAGCAGCTTGCTGTCCGCGTCCTATGGCTACACCTTC. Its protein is CASSLLSASYGYTF.

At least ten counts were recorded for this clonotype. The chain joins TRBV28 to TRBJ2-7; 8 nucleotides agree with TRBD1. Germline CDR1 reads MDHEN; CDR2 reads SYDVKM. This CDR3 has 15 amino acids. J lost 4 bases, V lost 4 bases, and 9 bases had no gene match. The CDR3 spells CASSSQGAGKYEQYF. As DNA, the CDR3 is TGTGCCAGCAGTTCCCAGGGGGCGGGGAAATACGAGCAGTACTTC.

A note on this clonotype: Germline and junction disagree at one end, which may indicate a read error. The CDR3 spells CASGLPGQGTSPLHF. CDR3 in DNA: TGTGCCAGCGGCTTACCGGGACAGGGAACCTCACCCCTCCACTTT. The rearrangement uses TRBV7-9 and TRBJ1-6, with TRBD1 matching over 9 bases. CDR3 length: 15 residues. Germline CDR1 and CDR2: SEHNR and FQNEAQ (reference sequence).

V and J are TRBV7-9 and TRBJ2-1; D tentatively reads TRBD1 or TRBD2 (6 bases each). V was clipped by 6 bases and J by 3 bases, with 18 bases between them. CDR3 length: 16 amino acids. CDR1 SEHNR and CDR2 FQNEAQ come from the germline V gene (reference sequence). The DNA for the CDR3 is TGTGCCAGCAGGCCCCCTAGGGGGGTAGACTACAATGAGCAGTTCTTC. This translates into CASRPPRGVDYNEQFF.

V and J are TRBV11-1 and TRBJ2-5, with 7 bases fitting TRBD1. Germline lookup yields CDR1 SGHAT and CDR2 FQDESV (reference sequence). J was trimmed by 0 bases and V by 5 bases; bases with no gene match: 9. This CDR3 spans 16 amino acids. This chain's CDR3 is CASSHTGTAYQETQYF. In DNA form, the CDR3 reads TGTGCCAGCAGCCATACTGGGACAGCGTACCAAGAGACCCAGTACTTC.

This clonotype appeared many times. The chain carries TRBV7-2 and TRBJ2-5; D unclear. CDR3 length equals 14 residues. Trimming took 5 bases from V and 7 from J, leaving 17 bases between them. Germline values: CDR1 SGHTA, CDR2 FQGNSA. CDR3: CASSPSGPAVTQYF. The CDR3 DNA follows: TGTGCCAGCAGCCCATCCGGGCCAGCCGTGACCCAGTACTTC.

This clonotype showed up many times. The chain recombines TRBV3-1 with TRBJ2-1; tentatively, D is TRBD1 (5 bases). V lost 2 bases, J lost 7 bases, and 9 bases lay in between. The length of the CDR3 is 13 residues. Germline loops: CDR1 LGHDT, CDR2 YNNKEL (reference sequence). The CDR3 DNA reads TGTGCCAGCAGCCAACTCAGGGTAAATGAGCAGTTCTTC. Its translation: CASSQLRVNEQFF.

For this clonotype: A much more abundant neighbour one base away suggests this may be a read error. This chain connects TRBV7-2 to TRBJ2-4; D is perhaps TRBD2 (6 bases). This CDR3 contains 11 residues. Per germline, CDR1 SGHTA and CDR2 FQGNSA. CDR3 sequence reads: CAGSLRGGQYF. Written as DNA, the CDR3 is TGTGCCGGCAGCTTACGGGGAGGCCAGTACTTC.

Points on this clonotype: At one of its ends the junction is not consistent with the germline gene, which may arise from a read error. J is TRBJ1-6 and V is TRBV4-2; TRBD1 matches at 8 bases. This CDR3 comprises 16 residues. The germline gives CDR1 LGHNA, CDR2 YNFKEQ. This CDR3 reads CVSSHPETGVNSPLHF. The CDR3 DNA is TGTGTCAGCAGCCACCCAGAGACAGGGGTTAATTCACCCCTCCACTTT.

CDR3 nucleotides: TGTGCCAGCAGGCTTCAGGGGGCGCAGGAGACCCAGTACTTC. Protein sequence: CASRLQGAQETQYF. This chain links TRBV7-2 with TRBJ2-7; 8 nucleotides line up with TRBD1. Near its end, the DNA agrees better with TRBJ2-5, so the J call may be wrong. CDR3 size: 14 residues. CDR1 and CDR2 (germline): SGHTA, FQGNSA.

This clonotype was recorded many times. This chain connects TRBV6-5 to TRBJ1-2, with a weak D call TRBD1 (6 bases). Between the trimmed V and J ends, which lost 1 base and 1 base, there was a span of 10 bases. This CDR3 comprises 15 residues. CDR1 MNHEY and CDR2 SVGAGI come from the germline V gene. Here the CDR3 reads CASSYFQGSNYGYTF. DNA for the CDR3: TGTGCCAGCAGTTACTTCCAGGGGAGTAACTATGGCTACACCTTC.

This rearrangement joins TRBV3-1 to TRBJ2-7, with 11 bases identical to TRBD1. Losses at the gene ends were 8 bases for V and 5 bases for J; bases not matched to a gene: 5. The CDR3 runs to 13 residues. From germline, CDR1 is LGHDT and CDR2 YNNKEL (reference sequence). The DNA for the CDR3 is TGTGCCAGCGGGACAGGGGGTAGACACGAGCAGTACTTC. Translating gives CASGTGGRHEQYF.

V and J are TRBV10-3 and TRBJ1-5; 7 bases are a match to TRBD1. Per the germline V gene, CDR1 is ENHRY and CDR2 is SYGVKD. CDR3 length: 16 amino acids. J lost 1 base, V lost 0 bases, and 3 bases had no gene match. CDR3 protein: CAISESGGQSNQPQHF. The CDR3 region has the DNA TGTGCCATCAGTGAGTCGGGGGGACAGAGCAATCAGCCCCAGCATTTT.

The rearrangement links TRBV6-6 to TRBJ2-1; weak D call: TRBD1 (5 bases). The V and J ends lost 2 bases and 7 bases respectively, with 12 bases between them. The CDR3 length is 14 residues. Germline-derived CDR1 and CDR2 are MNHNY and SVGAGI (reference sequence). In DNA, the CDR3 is TGTGCCAGCAGTTACGGGGCTTATTCTAATGAGCAGTTCTTC. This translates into CASSYGAYSNEQFF.

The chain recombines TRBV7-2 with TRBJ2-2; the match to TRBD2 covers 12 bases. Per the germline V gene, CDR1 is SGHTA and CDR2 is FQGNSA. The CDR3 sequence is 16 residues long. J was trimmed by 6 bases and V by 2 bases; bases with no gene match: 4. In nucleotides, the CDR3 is TGTGCCAGCAGCTTAAACCCTAGCGGGGGGGCCGGGGAGCTGTTTTTT. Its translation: CASSLNPSGGAGELFF.

This CDR3 reads CASSESGLTSGDNEQFF. The CDR3 DNA follows: TGTGCCAGCAGTGAATCGGGGCTGACTAGCGGGGACAATGAGCAGTTCTTC. The chain has TRBV6-4 and TRBJ2-1, with 11 nucleotides matching TRBD2. V lost 3 bases, J lost 5 bases, and 9 bases stayed unmatched. From germline, CDR1 is MRHNA and CDR2 SNTAGT. This CDR3 region has 17 residues.

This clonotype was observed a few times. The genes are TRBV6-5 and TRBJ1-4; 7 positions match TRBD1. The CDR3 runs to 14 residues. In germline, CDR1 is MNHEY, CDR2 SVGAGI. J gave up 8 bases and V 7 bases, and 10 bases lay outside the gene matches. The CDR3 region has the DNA TGTGCCAGCAATGATAGAGGGGGCGAGGAAAAACTGTTTTTT. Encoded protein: CASNDRGGEEKLFF.

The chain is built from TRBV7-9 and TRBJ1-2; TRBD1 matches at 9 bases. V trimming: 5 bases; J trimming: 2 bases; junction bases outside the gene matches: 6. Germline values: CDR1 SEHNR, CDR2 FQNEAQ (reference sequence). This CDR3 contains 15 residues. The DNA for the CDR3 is TGTGCCAGCAGCCACCGAACAGGGGGCAACTATGGCTACACCTTC. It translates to CASSHRTGGNYGYTF.

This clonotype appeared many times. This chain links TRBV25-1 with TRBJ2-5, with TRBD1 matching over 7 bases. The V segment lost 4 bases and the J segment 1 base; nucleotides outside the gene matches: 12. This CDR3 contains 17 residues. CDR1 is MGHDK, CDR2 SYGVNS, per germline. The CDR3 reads CASSATPGTAPQETQYF. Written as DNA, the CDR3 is TGTGCCAGCAGTGCGACACCCGGGACAGCACCCCAAGAGACCCAGTACTTC. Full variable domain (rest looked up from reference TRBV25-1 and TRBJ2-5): EADIYQTPRYLVIGTGKKITLECSQTMGHDKMYWYQQDPGMELHLIHYSYGVNSTEKGDLSSESTVSRIRTEHFPLTLESARPSHTSQYLCASSATPGTAPQETQYFGPGTRLLVL.

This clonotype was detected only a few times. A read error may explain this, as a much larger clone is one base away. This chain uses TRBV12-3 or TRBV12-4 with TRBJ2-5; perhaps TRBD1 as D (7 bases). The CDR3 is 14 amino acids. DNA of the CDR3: TGTGTCAGCAGTTTAGGAGGGGGCGCGGAGACCCAGTACTTC. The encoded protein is CVSSLGGGAETQYF.

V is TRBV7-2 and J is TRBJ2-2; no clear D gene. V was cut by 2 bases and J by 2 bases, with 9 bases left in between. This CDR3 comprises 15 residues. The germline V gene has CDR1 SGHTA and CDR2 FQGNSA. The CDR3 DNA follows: TGTGCCAGCAGCTTAACTTCCAGAAACACCGGGGAGCTGTTTTTT. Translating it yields CASSLTSRNTGELFF.